This passage covers 2 T cell receptor beta chains from one sample sequenced in a study of shared clonotypes between healthy human individuals. Sequencing used immunoSEQ multiplex PCR; TCRdb keeps in-frame clones, though not all of them. The sample records about 1.5 million clones, about 96% being singletons. The sequenced sample was naive CD4+ T cells sorted from blood. Specified subset: CD45RA+ positively selected. These receptors all stem from a young man in good health.

The rearrangement joins TRBV6-1 to TRBJ2-1; D unclear. Per germline, CDR1 MNHNS and CDR2 SASEGT. Trimming shortened V by 4 bases and J by 9 bases, and 7 bases separated the two germline ends. This CDR3 comprises 11 residues. CDR3 nucleotide sequence: TGTGCCAGCAGTGGTTTTAGTGAGCAGTTCTTC. It specifies CASSGFSEQFF.

This chain uses TRBV19 with TRBJ2-6; D is unclear. CDR3 length equals 14 residues. Germline V gene data show CDR1 as LNHDA and CDR2 as SQIVND (reference sequence). Trimming cost V 3 bases and J 9 bases, with 12 bases left between them. The DNA of the CDR3 is TGTGCCAGTAGTATTGTCCCGGGTTTCAACGTCCTGACTTTC. Its translation: CASSIVPGFNVLTF.